The sequence of this T cell receptor beta chain was determined in a study of kidney transplant recipient with SARS-CoV-2 infection. This CDR3 comprises 14 residues. CDR1 is KGHSH, CDR2 LQKENI, per germline. The V and J ends lost 8 bases and 5 bases respectively, with 13 bases between them. This clonotype was counted ten times or more. MiXCR, applied by TCRdb to the reads, yields one record per CDR3 protein. Of roughly 230,000 distinct CDR3 sequences in the sample, under 30% were seen once. This receptor was identified in a male patient aged 30 to 40 who had COVID-19 and was a kidney transplant recipient. Part of the T cell pool may stem from the graft donor. The gene calls are TRBV18 and TRBJ1-6; the D gene is possibly TRBD1 (6 bases). Sequencing was performed on a blood sample, taken at baseline and around day 120 from a kidney transplant recipient. In DNA form, the CDR3 reads TGTGCCAGCAAGGACAGAGTGGATAATTCACCCCTCCACTTT. Amino acids: CASKDRVDNSPLHF.